These 6 T cell receptor beta chains share one sample of origin, sequenced in a study of CD8 T cells in Susac syndrome. Random hexamers were used to reverse transcribe an amount of roughly 0.5 to 1 ug RNA. TCRdb re-derived calls from the immunoSEQ multiplex PCR reads in MiXCR, one entry per CDR3 protein. Of 210,000 or so distinct CDR3 sequences in the sample, about 94% are singletons; the top ten hold about 0.14%. The sequencing input was CD4+ T cells from PBMCs. These receptors were taken from a human donor with Susac syndrome.

The V gene is TRBV30, the J gene TRBJ2-5; 9 positions agree with TRBD2. The V gene end was trimmed by 4 bases and the J gene end by 4 bases; junction bases not matched to a gene: 4. This CDR3 contains 13 residues. Germline V gene sequence: CDR1 GTSNPN, CDR2 SVGIG (reference sequence). The chain's CDR3 is CAWKGGGGETQYF. CDR3 nucleotides: TGTGCCTGGAAGGGCGGGGGGGGAGAGACCCAGTACTTC.

V and J are TRBV12-3 or TRBV12-4 and TRBJ1-2; TRBD1 might be the D (6 bases). V was clipped by 2 bases and J by 3 bases, with 7 bases between them. The CDR3 is made up of 13 amino acids. In DNA form, the CDR3 reads TGTGCCAGCAGTTTATCAGGGGACTATGGCTACACCTTC. Protein sequence: CASSLSGDYGYTF.

The rearrangement joins TRBV7-2 to TRBJ2-5; no firm D call. Germline-derived CDR1 and CDR2 are SGHTA and FQGNSA. Trimming took off 1 base at V and 3 bases at J, with 9 bases between the two ends. This CDR3 has 14 amino acids. Written as DNA, the CDR3 is TGTGCCAGCAGCTTAGGATACGCAGAAGAGACCCAGTACTTC. This encodes CASSLGYAEETQYF. Full variable domain (rest looked up from reference TRBV7-2 and TRBJ2-5): GAGVSQSPSNKVTEKGKDVELRCDPISGHTALYWYRQSLGQGLEFLIYFQGNSAPDKSGLPSDRFSAERTGGSVSTLTIQRTQQEDSAVYLCASSLGYAEETQYFGPGTRLLVL.

The V and J genes are TRBV5-1 and TRBJ1-3; no clear D. Germline CDR1 and CDR2: SGHRS and YFSETQ. There are 15 residues in the CDR3. V lost 4 bases and J 0 bases, leaving 11 bases between the germline ends. CDR3 protein: CASSPGLRSGNTIYF. The CDR3 nucleotides read TGCGCCAGCAGCCCCGGTCTTCGCTCTGGAAACACCATATATTTT. Combining the CDR3 with reference TRBV5-1 and TRBJ1-3 gives the whole variable domain KAGVTQTPRYLIKTRGQQVTLSCSPISGHRSVSWYQQTPGQGLQFLFEYFSETQRNKGNFPGRFSGRQFSNSRSEMNVSTLELGDSALYLCASSPGLRSGNTIYFGEGSWLTVV.

The rearrangement joins TRBV28 to TRBJ1-1, with 7 bases aligning to TRBD1. The CDR3 consists of 15 residues. Losses at the gene ends were 6 bases for V and 4 bases for J; bases not matched to a gene: 11. The V gene's germline CDR1 is MDHEN and CDR2 SYDVKM. Written as DNA, the CDR3 is TGTGCCAGCAGAACAACAGGGGTGGGGGGCACTGAAGCTTTCTTT. This codes for CASRTTGVGGTEAFF.

The chain employs TRBV4-3 and TRBJ2-6; D is uncertain. CDR1 is LGHNA, CDR2 YSLEER, per germline. The CDR3 is 16 residues long. The V end lost 1 base, the J end lost 0 bases, and 7 bases lay between the germline ends. The CDR3 spells CASSQGKASGANVLTF. Here the CDR3 DNA reads TGCGCCAGCAGCCAAGGCAAGGCCTCTGGGGCCAACGTCCTGACTTTC.